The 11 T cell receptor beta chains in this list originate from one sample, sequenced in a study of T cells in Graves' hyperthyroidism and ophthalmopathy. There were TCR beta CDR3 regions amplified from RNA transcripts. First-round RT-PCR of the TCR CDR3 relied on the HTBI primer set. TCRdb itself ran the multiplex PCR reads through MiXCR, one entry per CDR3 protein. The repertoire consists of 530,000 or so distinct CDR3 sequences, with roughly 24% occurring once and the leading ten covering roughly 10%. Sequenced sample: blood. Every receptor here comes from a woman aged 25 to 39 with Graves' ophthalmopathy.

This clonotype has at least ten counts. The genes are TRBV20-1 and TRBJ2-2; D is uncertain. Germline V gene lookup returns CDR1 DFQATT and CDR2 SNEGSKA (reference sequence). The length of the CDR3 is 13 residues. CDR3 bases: TGCAGCAAACAGAGACCGAACACCGGGGAGCTGTTTTTT. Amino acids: CSKQRPNTGELFF.

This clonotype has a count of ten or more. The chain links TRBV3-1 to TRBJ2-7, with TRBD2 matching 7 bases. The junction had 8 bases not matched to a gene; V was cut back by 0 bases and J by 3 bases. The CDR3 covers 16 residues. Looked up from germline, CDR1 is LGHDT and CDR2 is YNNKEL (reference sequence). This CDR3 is CASSQEGGNPSYEQYF. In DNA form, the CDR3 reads TGTGCCAGCAGCCAAGAGGGAGGGAACCCAAGCTACGAGCAGTACTTC.

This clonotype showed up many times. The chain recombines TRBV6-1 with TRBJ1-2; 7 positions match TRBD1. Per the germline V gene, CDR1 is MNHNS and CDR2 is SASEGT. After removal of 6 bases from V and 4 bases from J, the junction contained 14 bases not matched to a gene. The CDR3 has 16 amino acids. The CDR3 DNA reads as TGTGCCAGCAGCCCCCCCCGGGACAGAGGAAGCTATGGCTACACCTTC. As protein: CASSPPRDRGSYGYTF.

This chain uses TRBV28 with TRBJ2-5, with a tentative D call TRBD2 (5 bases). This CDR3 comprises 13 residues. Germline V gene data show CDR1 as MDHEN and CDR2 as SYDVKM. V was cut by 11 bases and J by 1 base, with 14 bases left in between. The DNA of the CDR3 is TGTGCCTCCAAAGAGGCGGGCCAAGAGACCCAGTACTTC. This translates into CASKEAGQETQYF. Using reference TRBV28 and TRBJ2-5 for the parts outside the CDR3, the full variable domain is DVKVTQSSRYLVKRTGEKVFLECVQDMDHENMFWYRQDPGLGLRLIYFSYDVKMKEKGDIPEGYSVSREKKERFSLILESASTNQTSMYLCASKEAGQETQYFGPGTRLLVL.

CDR3 protein: CASRLGGYDYGYTF. CDR3 DNA: TGTGCCAGCAGGTTGGGGGGGTACGACTATGGCTACACCTTC. The chain employs TRBV6-1 and TRBJ1-2; D may be TRBD1 (5 bases). Germline V CDR1 and CDR2: MNHNS, SASEGT. The CDR3 covers 14 residues. Trimming stripped 6 bases from V and 3 bases from J, with 14 bases between.

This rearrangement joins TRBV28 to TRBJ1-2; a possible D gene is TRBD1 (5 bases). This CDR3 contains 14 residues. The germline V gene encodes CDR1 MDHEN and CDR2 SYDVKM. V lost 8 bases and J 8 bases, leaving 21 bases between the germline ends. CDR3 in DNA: TGTGCCAGCGACTCTTCGAGGGCAGGGCGAGGCTACACCTTC. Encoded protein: CASDSSRAGRGYTF.

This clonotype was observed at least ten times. As DNA, the CDR3 is TGTGCCTGGAACGAACCGGACTATGGCTACACCTTC. It encodes CAWNEPDYGYTF. The chain combines TRBV30 with TRBJ1-2, with D uncertain. The CDR3 is 12 amino acids. Germline-derived CDR1 and CDR2 are GTSNPN and SVGIG (reference sequence). Trimming removed 4 bases at V and 3 bases at J, with 9 bases between.

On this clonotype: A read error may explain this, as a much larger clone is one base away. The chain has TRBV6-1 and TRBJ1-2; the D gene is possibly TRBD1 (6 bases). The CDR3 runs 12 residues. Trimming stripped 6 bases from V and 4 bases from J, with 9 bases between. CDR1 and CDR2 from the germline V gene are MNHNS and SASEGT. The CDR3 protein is CASRETGYGYTF. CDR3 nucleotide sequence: TGTGCCAGCAGGGAGACAGGCTATGGCTACACCTTC.

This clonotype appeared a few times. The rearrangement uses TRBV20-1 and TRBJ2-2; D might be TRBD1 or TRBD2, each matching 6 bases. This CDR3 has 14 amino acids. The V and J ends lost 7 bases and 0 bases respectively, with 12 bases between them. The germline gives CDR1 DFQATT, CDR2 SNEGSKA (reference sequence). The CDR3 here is CSVPGAANTGELFF. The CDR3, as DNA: TGCAGTGTCCCGGGGGCCGCGAACACCGGGGAGCTGTTTTTT.

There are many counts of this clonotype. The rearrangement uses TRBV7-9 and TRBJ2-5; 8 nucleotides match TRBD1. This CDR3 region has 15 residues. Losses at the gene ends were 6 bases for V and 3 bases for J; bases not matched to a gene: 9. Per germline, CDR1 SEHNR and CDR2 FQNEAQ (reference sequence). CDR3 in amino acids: CASRTPTGGKETQYF. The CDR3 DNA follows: TGTGCCAGCAGGACACCCACAGGGGGTAAAGAGACCCAGTACTTC.

The CDR3: CASSFSKGTQSNEQYF. The CDR3 DNA reads TGCGCCAGCAGCTTCTCAAAAGGGACACAGAGCAACGAGCAGTACTTC. The chain combines TRBV5-1 with TRBJ2-7, with D perhaps TRBD1 (6 bases). V lost 2 bases to trimming and J lost 5 bases, with 20 bases between them. CDR1 and CDR2 (germline): SGHRS, YFSETQ. CDR3 size: 16 residues.